The next 17 T cell receptor beta chains were all read from a single sample in a study of blood T cell repertoires in COVID-19. TCRdb's copy holds only in-frame clones and misses some; the assay was immunoSEQ multiplex PCR. The sample yields some 66,000 clones, about 91% seen once. Sequencing was carried out using peripheral blood. The source of these receptors is a human donor in a cohort sampled during active COVID-19.

This chain links TRBV4-3 with TRBJ2-3, with 9 bases identical to TRBD2. Germline V lookup: CDR1 LGHNA, CDR2 YSLEER. V was pared by 6 bases and J by 4 bases, with 5 bases of the junction left unmatched. The CDR3 contains 14 residues. For the CDR3, the DNA is TGCGCCAGCAGTACCGGGACTAGCTCAGATACGCAGTATTTT. This codes for CASSTGTSSDTQYF.

This clone was seen only once. The chain carries TRBV30 and TRBJ2-7, with D possibly being TRBD2 (5 bases). The CDR3 loop spans 15 amino acids. Germline V gene sequence: CDR1 GTSNPN, CDR2 SVGIG (reference sequence). Trimming left V 1 base short and J 0 bases short, with 13 bases between. The CDR3 is CAWSDLPGSSYEQYF. CDR3 in DNA: TGTGCCTGGAGTGACCTCCCGGGGAGCTCCTACGAGCAGTACTTC.

With regard to this clone: The junction and the germline gene differ at one end; a read error may be behind it. The V and J genes are TRBV14 and TRBJ2-3; a weak D match, TRBD2 (6 bases). The length of the CDR3 is 15 residues. Germline loops: CDR1 SGHDN, CDR2 FVKESK. The CDR3, as DNA: TGTGCCAGCAGCCAAGAACTAGCACGCACGGATACGCAGTATTTT. Its protein is CASSQELARTDTQYF.

On this clone: Other DNA sequences in this sample translate to the same CDR3. This chain links TRBV5-1 with TRBJ1-1; D is unresolved. CDR1 and CDR2 (germline): SGHRS, YFSETQ. V lost 4 bases to trimming and J lost 1 base, with 8 bases between them. This CDR3 spans 13 amino acids. CDR3 in DNA: TGCGCCAGCAGCCCCTCAGGGAACACTGAAGCTTTCTTT. Translating gives CASSPSGNTEAFF.

This chain links TRBV25-1 with TRBJ2-1; TRBD1 matches at 8 bases. V lost 8 bases to trimming and J lost 2 bases; unmatched junction nucleotides: 5. The CDR3 has 14 amino acids. CDR1 and CDR2 (germline): MGHDK, SYGVNS. The CDR3 DNA reads as TGTGCCAGCGGAACAGGGGGTGCCTACAATGAGCAGTTCTTC. Amino acid sequence: CASGTGGAYNEQFF.

The chain has TRBV5-4 and TRBJ2-2; the match to TRBD1 covers 11 bases. Losses at the gene ends were 4 bases for V and 0 bases for J; bases not matched to a gene: 2. The CDR3 covers 16 residues. Germline V lookup: CDR1 SGHNT, CDR2 YYREEE (reference sequence). The CDR3 sequence: CASSKGQGANTGELFF. The DNA for the CDR3 is TGTGCCAGCAGCAAGGGACAGGGGGCGAACACCGGGGAGCTGTTTTTT.

This clone was observed once. The chain combines TRBV11-2 with TRBJ2-1; a possible D gene is TRBD1 (6 bases). With 7 bases removed from V and 5 bases from J, the gap between germline ends came to 15 bases. The CDR3 runs 14 residues. Germline V gene lookup returns CDR1 SGHAT and CDR2 FQNNGV. As DNA, the CDR3 is TGTGCCAGCATGAGGCTAGGGGGAAACAATGAGCAGTTCTTC. It encodes CASMRLGGNNEQFF.

A single count supports this clone. V is TRBV18 and J is TRBJ1-2, with 9 positions matching TRBD1. Germline trimming cut 1 base from V and 3 bases from J; bases unmatched to any gene: 12. This CDR3 spans 18 amino acids. CDR1 KGHSH and CDR2 LQKENI come from the germline V gene. The CDR3 region has the DNA TGTGCCAGCTCACCACTGGGGGACAGACAGGGGGACCACTATGGCTACACCTTC. Encoded protein: CASSPLGDRQGDHYGYTF. Together with reference TRBV18 and TRBJ1-2, the CDR3 gives the full variable domain: NAGVMQNPRHLVRRRGQEARLRCSPMKGHSHVYWYRQLPEEGLKFMVYLQKENIIDESGMPKERFSAEFPKEGPSILRIQQVVRGDSAAYFCASSPLGDRQGDHYGYTFGSGTRLTVV.

The chain combines TRBV19 with TRBJ2-1; tentative D call: TRBD1 (6 bases). Germline V gives CDR1 LNHDA, CDR2 SQIVND (reference sequence). This CDR3 has 15 amino acids. V was clipped by 5 bases and J by 5 bases, with 16 bases between them. The CDR3 DNA sequence: TGTGCCAGTAGTTCAGGGGATTTTGGTAACAATGAGCAGTTCTTC. It encodes CASSSGDFGNNEQFF.

The chain recombines TRBV18 with TRBJ1-6; a possible D gene is TRBD1 (6 bases). There are 14 residues in the CDR3. Deletions cut 5 bases from V and 4 bases from J, with 9 bases between. CDR1 KGHSH and CDR2 LQKENI come from the germline V gene. CDR3 nucleotide sequence: TGTGCCAGCTCAACAGGACAGTATAATTCACCCCTCCACTTT. As protein: CASSTGQYNSPLHF.

V usage is TRBV7-6 and J usage is TRBJ2-5; 10 bases are shared with TRBD1. Germline values: CDR1 SGHVS, CDR2 FNYEAQ. The CDR3 consists of 14 residues. V lost 4 bases, J lost 4 bases, and 3 bases stayed unmatched. CDR3 nucleotides: TGTGCCAGCAGCTCCGGACAGGGGGGAGAGACCCAGTACTTC. It yields the protein CASSSGQGGETQYF.

A single count supports this clone. This chain joins TRBV9 and TRBJ2-2; 11 positions agree with TRBD2. Germline V gene lookup returns CDR1 SGDLS and CDR2 YYNGEE. The CDR3 is 17 amino acids. V shed 0 bases, J shed 5 bases, and the junction held 6 bases outside the gene matches. CDR3 in amino acids: CASSVEGGTSGTGELFF. Written as DNA, the CDR3 is TGTGCCAGCAGCGTAGAAGGCGGGACTAGCGGAACCGGGGAGCTGTTTTTT.

This sequence joins TRBV9 and TRBJ2-5, with D maybe TRBD2 (6 bases). Trimming cost V 4 bases and J 4 bases, with 17 bases left between them. This CDR3 contains 15 residues. CDR1 and CDR2 from the germline V gene are SGDLS and YYNGEE. The CDR3 protein is CASSPLGGVGETQYF. The DNA of the CDR3 is TGTGCCAGCAGCCCCTTGGGCGGGGTAGGAGAGACCCAGTACTTC.

The chain employs TRBV7-8 and TRBJ1-2, with D possibly matching TRBD1 (5 bases). The CDR3 runs 16 residues. Germline-derived CDR1 and CDR2 are SGHVS and FQNEAQ. V lost 0 bases and J lost 0, with 11 bases in between. CDR3: CASSLATDKTNYGYTF. As DNA, the CDR3 is TGTGCCAGCAGCTTAGCGACAGATAAAACTAACTATGGCTACACCTTC.

The rearrangement uses TRBV28 and TRBJ2-1; D is unresolved. The CDR3 runs 13 residues. Germline V gene sequence: CDR1 MDHEN, CDR2 SYDVKM. Between the trimmed V and J ends, which lost 4 bases and 6 bases, there was a span of 10 bases. The CDR3 region is CASSSQVRNEQFF. As DNA, the CDR3 is TGTGCCAGCAGTTCCCAGGTACGCAATGAGCAGTTCTTC. The full variable domain, completed using reference TRBV28 and TRBJ2-1, is DVKVTQSSRYLVKRTGEKVFLECVQDMDHENMFWYRQDPGLGLRLIYFSYDVKMKEKGDIPEGYSVSREKKERFSLILESASTNQTSMYLCASSSQVRNEQFFGPGTRLTVL.

V is TRBV5-6 and J is TRBJ2-2; D gene uncertain. CDR1 and CDR2 (germline): SGHDT, YYEEEE. The CDR3 is made up of 12 amino acids. V lost 1 base, J lost 7 bases, and 5 bases lay in between. Here the CDR3 reads CASSLSVGELFF. The CDR3 DNA reads as TGTGCCAGCAGCTTGTCGGTCGGGGAGCTGTTTTTT.

The chain has TRBV15 and TRBJ1-1, with D possibly being TRBD1 (5 bases). Per the germline V gene, CDR1 is LNHNV and CDR2 is YYDKDF (reference sequence). The ends were cut back, 3 bases at V and 1 base at J, with 9 bases in the middle. CDR3 size: 14 residues. This chain's CDR3 is CATSRDTGNTEAFF. The CDR3 DNA reads as TGTGCCACCAGCAGGGACACAGGGAACACTGAAGCTTTCTTT.